This T cell receptor (beta chain) came from a study of shared T cell receptors in the human thymus. The method was immunoSEQ multiplex PCR; TCRdb's version includes in-frame clones alone and lacks a portion of them. The sample yields hundreds of thousands of clones, 70% to 90% seen once. With V trimmed by 0 bases and J by 6 bases, 4 bases remained unmatched. The CDR3 covers 15 residues. Germline CDR1 reads SGHVS; CDR2 reads FNYEAQ. In addition, the sample was reused for a study of human thymus T cells. That report notes: In unrelated individuals, thymic repertoires overlapped highly, according to related research.

The sample was thymocytes. The receptor comes from a girl under two years old with a congenital heart defect. The chain has TRBV7-6 and TRBJ2-4; TRBD1 matches at 8 bases. DNA of the CDR3: TGTGCCAGCAGCTTAGCCCCGGACAGGGTAAACATTCAGTACTTC. Its protein product is CASSLAPDRVNIQYF. Drawing the rest from reference TRBV7-6 and TRBJ2-4, the complete variable domain is GAGVSQSPRYKVTKRGQDVALRCDPISGHVSLYWYRQALGQGPEFLTYFNYEAQQDKSGLPNDRFSAERPEGSISTLTIQRTEQRDSAMYRCASSLAPDRVNIQYFGAGTRLSVL.